Listed below are T cell receptor beta chains from one sample, sequenced in a study of Graves' ophthalmopathy and Graves' hyperthyroidism. Each CDR3 protein gets one entry after TCRdb re-called the multiplex PCR reads with MiXCR. The sample has about 740,000 distinct CDR3 sequences, 35% to 50% seen once. Specimen: peripheral blood. Receptors originate from an adult man with Graves' ophthalmopathy. Each CDR3 is given with its conserved first and last residue. The D gene is left open where the match is weak. Rows may omit the clone size; those that give it use once, few, many or a size class.

TRBV10-3,TRBJ2-5,TRBD1,-,CAISATGEQETQYF,TGTGCCATCAGCGCGACAGGGGAACAAGAGACCCAGTACTTC
TRBV9,TRBJ1-1,-,many,CASSLGGGRTEAFF,TGTGCCAGCAGCTTGGGGGGGGGTAGAACTGAAGCTTTCTTT
TRBV4-3,TRBJ2-5,TRBD2,once,CASSRRLAGTQYF,TGCGCCAGCAGTCGGAGACTAGCGGGGACCCAGTACTTC
TRBV10-3,TRBJ1-4,TRBD1,many,CAISAGTGHASNEKLFF,TGTGCCATCAGCGCCGGGACAGGGCACGCTTCTAATGAAAAACTGTTTTTT
TRBV29-1,TRBJ1-2,TRBD1,many,CSVGEGAKGYTF,TGCAGCGTTGGAGAGGGGGCGAAGGGCTACACCTTC
TRBV10-3,TRBJ1-1,TRBD1,-,CASSLSQDRGRTEAFF,TGTGCCAGCAGTTTATCTCAGGACAGGGGGCGTACTGAAGCTTTCTTT
TRBV19,TRBJ1-5,-,-,CASSLDLARGGGFQPQHF,TGTGCCAGTAGTCTAGATCTTGCGAGAGGAGGCGGGTTTCAGCCCCAGCATTTT
TRBV7-3,TRBJ2-3,TRBD2,-,CASSLSGGLTDTQYF,TGTGCCAGCAGCTTAAGCGGGGGTTTGACAGATACGCAGTATTTT
TRBV19,TRBJ1-4,-,-,CASRQGIIEKLFF,TGTGCCAGTAGGCAGGGTATCATTGAAAAACTGTTTTTT
TRBV9,TRBJ2-2,-,many,CASSVDHWATGELFF,TGTGCCAGCAGCGTAGACCACTGGGCGACCGGGGAGCTGTTTTTT
TRBV4-3,TRBJ1-2,-,-,CASSQGGGRNYGYTF,TGCGCCAGCAGCCAAGGTGGAGGGAGGAACTATGGCTACACCTTC
TRBV10-3,TRBJ2-7,TRBD1,-,CASTLTWTGNDEQYF,TGTGCCAGCACCCTCACTTGGACAGGGAACGACGAGCAGTACTTC
TRBV10-3,TRBJ1-1,TRBD1,few,CASRRQGDAEAFF,TGTGCCAGCAGGCGACAGGGGGATGCTGAAGCTTTCTTT
TRBV7-9,TRBJ2-7,-,many,CASSSPRNEQYF,TGTGCCAGCAGCTCCCCCAGAAACGAGCAGTACTTC
TRBV2,TRBJ1-5,TRBD1,-,CASGTGNYQPQHF,TGTGCCAGCGGGACAGGAAACTATCAGCCCCAGCATTTT
TRBV9,TRBJ2-5,-,-,CASSQEGFVETQYF,TGTGCCAGCAGCCAAGAAGGGTTCGTGGAGACCCAGTACTTC
TRBV24-1,TRBJ2-7,-,few,CATSDPRLDTSSYEQYF,TGTGCCACCAGTGATCCACGGTTGGACACAAGCTCCTACGAGCAGTACTTC
TRBV7-3,TRBJ2-7,TRBD1,-,CASSHGTGFDEQYF,TGTGCCAGCAGTCACGGGACAGGGTTCGACGAGCAGTACTTC
TRBV5-1,TRBJ2-7,TRBD2,few,CASSPGTSVYEQYF,TGCGCCAGCAGCCCCGGGACTAGCGTGTACGAGCAGTACTTC
TRBV7-2,TRBJ2-7,-,many,CASSLRDPLVGSYEQYF,TGTGCCAGCAGCCTCAGGGACCCCTTGGTAGGGTCCTACGAGCAGTACTTC
TRBV29-1,TRBJ1-1,-,-,CSACPRATYTEAFF,TGCAGCGCATGCCCGCGTGCCACCTACACTGAAGCTTTCTTT
TRBV25-1,TRBJ2-7,TRBD1,-,CASRPTGISYEQYF,TGTGCCAGCAGGCCGACAGGGATCTCCTACGAGCAGTACTTC
TRBV6-6,TRBJ2-5,TRBD2,-,CASSYSTSGGTRGETQYF,TGTGCCAGCAGTTACTCGACTAGCGGGGGGACACGGGGAGAGACCCAGTACTTC
TRBV29-1,TRBJ2-3,TRBD1,few,CSVTGTGEDTQYF,TGCAGCGTTACCGGGACAGGGGAGGATACGCAGTATTTT